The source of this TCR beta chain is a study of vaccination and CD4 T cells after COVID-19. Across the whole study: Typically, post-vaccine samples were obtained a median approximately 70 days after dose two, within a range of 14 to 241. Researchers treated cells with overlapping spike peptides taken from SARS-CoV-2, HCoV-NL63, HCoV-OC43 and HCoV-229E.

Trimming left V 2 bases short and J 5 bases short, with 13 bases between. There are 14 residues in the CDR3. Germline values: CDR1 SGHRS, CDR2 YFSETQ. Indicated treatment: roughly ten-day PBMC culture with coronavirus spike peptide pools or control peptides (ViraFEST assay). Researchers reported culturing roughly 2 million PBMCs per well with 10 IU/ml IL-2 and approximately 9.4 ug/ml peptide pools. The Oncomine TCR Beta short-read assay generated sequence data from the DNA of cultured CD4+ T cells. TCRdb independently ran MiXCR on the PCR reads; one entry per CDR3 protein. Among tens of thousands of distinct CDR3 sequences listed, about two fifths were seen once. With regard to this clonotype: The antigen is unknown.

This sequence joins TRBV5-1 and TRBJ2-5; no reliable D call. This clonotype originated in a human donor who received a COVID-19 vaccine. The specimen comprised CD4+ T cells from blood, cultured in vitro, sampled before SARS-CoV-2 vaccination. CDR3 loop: CASSFFGGTETQYF. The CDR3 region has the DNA TGCGCCAGCAGCTTTTTTGGTGGCACGGAGACCCAGTACTTC.